A selection of T cell receptor beta chains follows, all from one sample in a study of cytomegalovirus exposure and HLA in healthy donors. The assay was immunoSEQ multiplex PCR, and TCRdb's table has in-frame clones only and misses some. This sample has 99,000 or so clones, with more than 75% found just once. Sequenced: PBMCs. The receptors were gathered from a woman in her forties in good health and CMV-seronegative. The CDR3 runs from the conserved cysteine through the conserved F or W. The order of the fields is clone size, D gene, V gene, J gene, CDR3 DNA, CDR3 protein. The D gene is left open where the match is weak. Only some rows state a clone size, as once, few, many or a class for expanded clones.

abundance: once; d_gene: NA; v_gene: TRBV21-1; j_gene: TRBJ2-2; CDR3nt: TGTGCCAGCAGCATAGGGGCGAATAACACCGGGGAGCTGTTTTTT; CDR3aa: CASSIGANNTGELFF
abundance: NA; d_gene: TRBD1; v_gene: TRBV19; j_gene: TRBJ2-7; CDR3nt: TGTGCCAGTAGTGTTTCCGGGACAGTCTCCTACGAGCAGTACTTC; CDR3aa: CASSVSGTVSYEQYF
abundance: NA; d_gene: TRBD1; v_gene: TRBV6-1; j_gene: TRBJ1-1; CDR3nt: TGTGCCAGCAGTGAACGGGCAGGGGGCACTGAAGCTTTCTTT; CDR3aa: CASSERAGGTEAFF
abundance: NA; d_gene: TRBD1; v_gene: TRBV2; j_gene: TRBJ2-7; CDR3nt: TGTGCCAGCAGTGAAGGGACAGGGGTATTCTACGAGCAGTACTTC; CDR3aa: CASSEGTGVFYEQYF
abundance: NA; d_gene: NA; v_gene: TRBV27; j_gene: TRBJ2-2; CDR3nt: TGTGCCAGCAGTTTGGCGCGGGGCACCGGGGAGCTGTTTTTT; CDR3aa: CASSLARGTGELFF
abundance: NA; d_gene: TRBD2; v_gene: TRBV6-1; j_gene: TRBJ2-2; CDR3nt: TGTGCCAGCAGCGTGGCGGGAGAGGCCGGGGAGCTGTTTTTT; CDR3aa: CASSVAGEAGELFF
abundance: NA; d_gene: NA; v_gene: TRBV19; j_gene: TRBJ1-2; CDR3nt: TGTGCCAGTAGTACCGGGACACCCAACTGGTGGGGCTACACCTTC; CDR3aa: CASSTGTPNWWGYTF
abundance: NA; d_gene: NA; v_gene: TRBV19; j_gene: TRBJ2-5; CDR3nt: TGTGCCAGTAGTCTCCGACAGGGAGGTGGATATAGAGAGACCCAGTACTTC; CDR3aa: CASSLRQGGGYRETQYF
abundance: NA; d_gene: TRBD2; v_gene: TRBV5-1; j_gene: TRBJ2-5; CDR3nt: TGCGCCAGCAGCACATATCTAGCGGTGCTAGGGGAGACCCAGTACTTC; CDR3aa: CASSTYLAVLGETQYF
abundance: NA; d_gene: TRBD1; v_gene: TRBV7-2; j_gene: TRBJ2-7; CDR3nt: TGTGCCAGCAGCTTAGCCGGGACAGGGGTTCCACGCTACGAGCAGTACTTC; CDR3aa: CASSLAGTGVPRYEQYF
abundance: NA; d_gene: TRBD1; v_gene: TRBV7-2; j_gene: TRBJ1-2; CDR3nt: TGTGCCAGCAGCTTGATAGCGACAGGGCCCTATGGCTACACCTTC; CDR3aa: CASSLIATGPYGYTF
abundance: NA; d_gene: TRBD1; v_gene: TRBV7-9; j_gene: TRBJ2-7; CDR3nt: TGTGCCAGCAAGCCGGGACAGGGGGACGAGCAGTACTTC; CDR3aa: CASKPGQGDEQYF
abundance: NA; d_gene: NA; v_gene: TRBV27; j_gene: TRBJ2-3; CDR3nt: TGTGCCAGCAGTTTATTTTCATCAGATACGCAGTATTTT; CDR3aa: CASSLFSSDTQYF
abundance: NA; d_gene: NA; v_gene: TRBV4-1; j_gene: TRBJ1-2; CDR3nt: TGCGCCAGCAGCCAGGCTGGCTATGGCTACACCTTC; CDR3aa: CASSQAGYGYTF
abundance: NA; d_gene: TRBD2; v_gene: TRBV5-6; j_gene: TRBJ2-7; CDR3nt: TGTGCCAGCAGCTTGGGACTAGCGGACTCAGAGGGCTACGAGCAGTACTTC; CDR3aa: CASSLGLADSEGYEQYF
abundance: few; d_gene: TRBD2; v_gene: TRBV18; j_gene: TRBJ2-7; CDR3nt: TGTGCCAGCTCGAAGGCGGGGGTGTCCTACGAGCAGTACTTC; CDR3aa: CASSKAGVSYEQYF
abundance: NA; d_gene: TRBD1; v_gene: TRBV27; j_gene: TRBJ2-5; CDR3nt: TGTGCCAGCAGTTTATATCCGACAGGGGAAGAGACCCAGTACTTC; CDR3aa: CASSLYPTGEETQYF
abundance: NA; d_gene: TRBD2; v_gene: TRBV5-1; j_gene: TRBJ2-7; CDR3nt: TGCGCCAGCAGCTTGATAGCGGGAGGGCCGGACGAGCAGTACTTC; CDR3aa: CASSLIAGGPDEQYF
abundance: few; d_gene: TRBD1; v_gene: TRBV19; j_gene: TRBJ1-5; CDR3nt: TGTGCCAGTAGTATATCGACAGGGAGGTCTAATCAGCCCCAGCATTTT; CDR3aa: CASSISTGRSNQPQHF
abundance: NA; d_gene: TRBD1; v_gene: TRBV6-5; j_gene: TRBJ1-1; CDR3nt: TGTGCCAGCACCCAGAGACAGGGGCCTGAAGCTTTCTTT; CDR3aa: CASTQRQGPEAFF
abundance: NA; d_gene: TRBD1; v_gene: TRBV7-9; j_gene: TRBJ2-6; CDR3nt: TGTGCCAGCAGCTCTCCCCGAGGGGACAGCTCTGGGGCCAACGTCCTGACTTTC; CDR3aa: CASSSPRGDSSGANVLTF
abundance: once; d_gene: TRBD2; v_gene: TRBV27; j_gene: TRBJ2-5; CDR3nt: TGTGCCACCAGCGTCGGGACTAGCGTTTCTTCCGAGACCCAGTACTTC; CDR3aa: CATSVGTSVSSETQYF
abundance: few; d_gene: TRBD2; v_gene: TRBV15; j_gene: TRBJ2-3; CDR3nt: TGTGCCACCAAACTAGCGGGAGATGCAGATACGCAGTATTTT; CDR3aa: CATKLAGDADTQYF
abundance: NA; d_gene: TRBD1; v_gene: TRBV29-1; j_gene: TRBJ1-2; CDR3nt: TGCAGCGTTGCCAGCGCCGGGACAGGGTTTGGCTACACCTTC; CDR3aa: CSVASAGTGFGYTF
abundance: once; d_gene: TRBD1; v_gene: TRBV28; j_gene: TRBJ1-2; CDR3nt: TGTGCCAGCAGTTTATTCGGACAGGGGAGATATGGCTACACCTTC; CDR3aa: CASSLFGQGRYGYTF
abundance: NA; d_gene: TRBD1; v_gene: TRBV19; j_gene: TRBJ1-5; CDR3nt: TGTGCCAGTACCGGGACAGGGGGGAGCAATCAGCCCCAGCATTTT; CDR3aa: CASTGTGGSNQPQHF
abundance: NA; d_gene: NA; v_gene: TRBV5-6; j_gene: TRBJ1-3; CDR3nt: TGTGCCAGCAGCTTTCAGACAGGAACGGGAAACACCATATATTTT; CDR3aa: CASSFQTGTGNTIYF
abundance: NA; d_gene: NA; v_gene: TRBV6-6; j_gene: TRBJ2-5; CDR3nt: TGTGCCAGCAGTTACCCGACTCGGCCTGAGACCCAGTACTTC; CDR3aa: CASSYPTRPETQYF
abundance: NA; d_gene: NA; v_gene: TRBV29-1; j_gene: TRBJ1-1; CDR3nt: TGCAGCGGCCAAGGGGGAAACACTGAAGCTTTCTTT; CDR3aa: CSGQGGNTEAFF
abundance: NA; d_gene: NA; v_gene: TRBV29-1; j_gene: TRBJ1-2; CDR3nt: TGCAGCGTTTACAGTGACTATGGCTACACCTTC; CDR3aa: CSVYSDYGYTF
abundance: NA; d_gene: NA; v_gene: TRBV5-1; j_gene: TRBJ2-2; CDR3nt: TGCGCCAGCAGCCCCTTCTACCGCACCGGGGAGCTGTTTTTT; CDR3aa: CASSPFYRTGELFF
abundance: NA; d_gene: TRBD2; v_gene: TRBV28; j_gene: TRBJ2-3; CDR3nt: TGTGCCACTAGCGGGAGGATCACAGATACGCAGTATTTT; CDR3aa: CATSGRITDTQYF
abundance: NA; d_gene: NA; v_gene: TRBV7-9; j_gene: TRBJ1-4; CDR3nt: TGTGCCAGCAGCCAAAGGGGGGGAGGGGGTGAAAAACTGTTTTTT; CDR3aa: CASSQRGGGGEKLFF
abundance: NA; d_gene: NA; v_gene: TRBV18; j_gene: TRBJ1-1; CDR3nt: TGTGCCAGCTCCCATGACAGGTTCAAAACGGGCACTGAAGCTTTCTTT; CDR3aa: CASSHDRFKTGTEAFF
abundance: NA; d_gene: TRBD2; v_gene: TRBV5-4; j_gene: TRBJ2-1; CDR3nt: TGTGCCAGCACCTGGGGCCTTCTAGCGGGCGGCTACAATGAGCAGTTCTTC; CDR3aa: CASTWGLLAGGYNEQFF
abundance: few; d_gene: TRBD1; v_gene: TRBV18; j_gene: TRBJ1-5; CDR3nt: TGTGCCAGCTCTCGACCCGCCGGGACAGTAGTCAATCAGCCCCAGCATTTT; CDR3aa: CASSRPAGTVVNQPQHF
abundance: once; d_gene: TRBD1; v_gene: TRBV13; j_gene: TRBJ2-4; CDR3nt: TGTGCCAGCAGCTTAGCGGTGGGGGAGTATAGCAGGACAGGGGAGAAAAACATTCAGTACTTC; CDR3aa: CASSLAVGEYSRTGEKNIQYF
abundance: NA; d_gene: TRBD2; v_gene: TRBV27; j_gene: TRBJ2-3; CDR3nt: TGTGCCAGCAGTTTATCAGCTCACCGGACTAGCGGCAACACAGATACGCAGTATTTT; CDR3aa: CASSLSAHRTSGNTDTQYF
abundance: NA; d_gene: NA; v_gene: TRBV7-9; j_gene: TRBJ2-7; CDR3nt: TGTGCCAGCAGCCCGAACTGGGGGCTCGAGCAGTACTTC; CDR3aa: CASSPNWGLEQYF
abundance: NA; d_gene: NA; v_gene: TRBV27; j_gene: TRBJ1-5; CDR3nt: TGTGCCAGCAGTTTACACAGCCGCAATCAGCCCCAGCATTTT; CDR3aa: CASSLHSRNQPQHF
abundance: NA; d_gene: TRBD1; v_gene: TRBV6-6; j_gene: TRBJ1-3; CDR3nt: TGTGCCAGCAGTTCCGGGACAGGGCTTGGAAACACCATATATTTT; CDR3aa: CASSSGTGLGNTIYF